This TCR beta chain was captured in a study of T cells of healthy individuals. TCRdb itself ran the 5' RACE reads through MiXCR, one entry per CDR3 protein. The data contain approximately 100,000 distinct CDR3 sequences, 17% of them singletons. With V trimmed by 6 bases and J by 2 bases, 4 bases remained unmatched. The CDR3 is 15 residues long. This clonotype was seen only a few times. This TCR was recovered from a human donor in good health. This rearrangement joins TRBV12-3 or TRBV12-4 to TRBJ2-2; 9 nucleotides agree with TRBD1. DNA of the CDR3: TGTGCCAGCAGGCGGGACAGGGCTAACACCGGGGAGCTGTTTTTT. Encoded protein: CASRRDRANTGELFF.